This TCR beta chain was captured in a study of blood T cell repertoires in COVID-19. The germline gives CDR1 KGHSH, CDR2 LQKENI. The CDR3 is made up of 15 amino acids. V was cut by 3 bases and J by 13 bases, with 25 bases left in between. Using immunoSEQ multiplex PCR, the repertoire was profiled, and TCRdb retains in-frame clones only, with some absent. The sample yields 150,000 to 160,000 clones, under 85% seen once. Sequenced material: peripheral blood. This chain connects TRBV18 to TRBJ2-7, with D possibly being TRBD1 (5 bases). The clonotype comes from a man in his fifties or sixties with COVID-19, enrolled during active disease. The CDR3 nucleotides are TGTGCCAGCTCACCGACTTTCTATGGGTCCAGGGTTCTCTACTTC. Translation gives CASSPTFYGSRVLYF.